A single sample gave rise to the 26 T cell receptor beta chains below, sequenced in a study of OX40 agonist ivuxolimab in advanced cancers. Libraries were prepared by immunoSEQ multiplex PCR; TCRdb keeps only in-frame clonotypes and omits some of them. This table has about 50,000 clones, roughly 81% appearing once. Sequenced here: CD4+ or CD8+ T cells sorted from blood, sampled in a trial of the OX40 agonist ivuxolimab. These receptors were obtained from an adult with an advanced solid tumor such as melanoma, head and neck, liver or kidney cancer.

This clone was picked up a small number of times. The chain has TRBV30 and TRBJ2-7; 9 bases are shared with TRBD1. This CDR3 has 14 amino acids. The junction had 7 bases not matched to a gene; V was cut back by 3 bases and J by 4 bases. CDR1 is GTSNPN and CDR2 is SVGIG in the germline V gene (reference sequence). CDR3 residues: CAWRGTGSGYEQYF. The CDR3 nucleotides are TGTGCCTGGAGGGGGACAGGGAGTGGGTACGAGCAGTACTTC.

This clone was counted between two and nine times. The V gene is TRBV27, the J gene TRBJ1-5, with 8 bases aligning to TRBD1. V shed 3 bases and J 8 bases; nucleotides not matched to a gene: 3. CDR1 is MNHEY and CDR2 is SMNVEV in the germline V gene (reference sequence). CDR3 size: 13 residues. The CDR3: CASSLDRVKPQHF. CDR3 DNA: TGTGCCAGCAGTTTGGACAGGGTGAAGCCCCAGCATTTT.

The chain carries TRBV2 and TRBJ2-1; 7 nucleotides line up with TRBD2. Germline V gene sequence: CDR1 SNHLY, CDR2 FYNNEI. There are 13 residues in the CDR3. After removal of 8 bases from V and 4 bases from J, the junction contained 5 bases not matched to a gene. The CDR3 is CASGGEGYNEQFF. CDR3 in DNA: TGTGCCAGCGGGGGGGAGGGATACAATGAGCAGTTCTTC.

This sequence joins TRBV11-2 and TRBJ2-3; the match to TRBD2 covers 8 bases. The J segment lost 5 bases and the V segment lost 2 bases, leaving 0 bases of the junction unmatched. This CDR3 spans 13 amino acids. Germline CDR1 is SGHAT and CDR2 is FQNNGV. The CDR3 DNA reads TGTGCCAGCAGCTTACTAGCGGGAGATACGCAGTATTTT. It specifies CASSLLAGDTQYF.

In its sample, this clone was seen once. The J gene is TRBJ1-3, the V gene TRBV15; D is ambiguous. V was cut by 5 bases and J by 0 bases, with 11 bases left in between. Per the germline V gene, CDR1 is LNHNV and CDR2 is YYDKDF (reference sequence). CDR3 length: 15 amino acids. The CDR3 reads CATSVGRDSGNTIYF. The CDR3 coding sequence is TGTGCCACCAGCGTTGGACGGGACTCTGGAAACACCATATATTTT.

CDR3 region: CASNPGGPLGNEQFF. The DNA of the CDR3 is TGTGCCAGTAATCCGGGAGGGCCGCTAGGCAATGAGCAGTTCTTC. The chain combines TRBV19 with TRBJ2-1, with 8 bases fitting TRBD2. Per germline, CDR1 LNHDA and CDR2 SQIVND (reference sequence). This CDR3 is 15 amino acids long. The ends lost 7 bases at V and 6 bases at J; junction bases unmatched: 11.

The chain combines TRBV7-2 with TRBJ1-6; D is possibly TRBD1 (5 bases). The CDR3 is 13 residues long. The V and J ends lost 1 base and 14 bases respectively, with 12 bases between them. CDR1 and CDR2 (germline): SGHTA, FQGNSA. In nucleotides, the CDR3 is TGTGCCAGCAGCTTAGTAGGAGACAGAACCCTCCACTTT. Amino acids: CASSLVGDRTLHF. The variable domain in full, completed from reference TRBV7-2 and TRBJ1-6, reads GAGVSQSPSNKVTEKGKDVELRCDPISGHTALYWYRQSLGQGLEFLIYFQGNSAPDKSGLPSDRFSAERTGGSVSTLTIQRTQQEDSAVYLCASSLVGDRTLHFGNGTRLTVT.

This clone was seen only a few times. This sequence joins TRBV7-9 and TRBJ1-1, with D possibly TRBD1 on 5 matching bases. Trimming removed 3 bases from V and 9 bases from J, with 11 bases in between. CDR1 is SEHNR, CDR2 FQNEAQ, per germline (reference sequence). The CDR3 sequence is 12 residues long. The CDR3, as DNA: TGTGCCAGCAGCTTTGAGACAGCGAAAGCTTTCTTT. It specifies CASSFETAKAFF.

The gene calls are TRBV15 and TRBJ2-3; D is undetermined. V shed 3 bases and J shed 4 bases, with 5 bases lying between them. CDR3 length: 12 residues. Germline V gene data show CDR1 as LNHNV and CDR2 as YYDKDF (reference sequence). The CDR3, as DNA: TGTGCCACCAGCAGGGGCGCAGATACGCAGTATTTT. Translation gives CATSRGADTQYF.

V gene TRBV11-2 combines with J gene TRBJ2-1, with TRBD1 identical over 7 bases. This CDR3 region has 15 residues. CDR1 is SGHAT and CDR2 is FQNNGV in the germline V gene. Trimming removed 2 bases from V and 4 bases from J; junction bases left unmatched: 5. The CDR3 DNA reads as TGTGCCAGCAGCTTACAGGGGGTCGGATACAATGAGCAGTTCTTC. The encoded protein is CASSLQGVGYNEQFF.

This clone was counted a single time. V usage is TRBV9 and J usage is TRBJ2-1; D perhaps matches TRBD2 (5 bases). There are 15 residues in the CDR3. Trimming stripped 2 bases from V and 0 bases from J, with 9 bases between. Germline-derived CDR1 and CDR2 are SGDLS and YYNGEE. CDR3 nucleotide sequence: TGTGCCAGCAGCGTTGCGGAGGCCTCCTACAATGAGCAGTTCTTC. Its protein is CASSVAEASYNEQFF.

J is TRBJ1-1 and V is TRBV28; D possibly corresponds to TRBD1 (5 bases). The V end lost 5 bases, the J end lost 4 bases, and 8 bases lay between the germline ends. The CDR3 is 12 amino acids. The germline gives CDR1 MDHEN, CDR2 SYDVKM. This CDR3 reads CASSQGSTEAFF. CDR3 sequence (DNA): TGTGCCAGCAGTCAGGGCTCCACTGAAGCTTTCTTT.

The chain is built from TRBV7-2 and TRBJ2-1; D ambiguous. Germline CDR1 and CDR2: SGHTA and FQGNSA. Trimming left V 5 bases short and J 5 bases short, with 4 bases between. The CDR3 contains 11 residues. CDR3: CASSVHNEQFF. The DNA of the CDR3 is TGTGCCAGCAGCGTCCACAATGAGCAGTTCTTC.

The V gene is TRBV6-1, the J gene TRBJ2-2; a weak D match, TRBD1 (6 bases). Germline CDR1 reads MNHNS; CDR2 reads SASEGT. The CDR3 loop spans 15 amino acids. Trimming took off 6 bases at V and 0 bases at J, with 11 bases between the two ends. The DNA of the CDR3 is TGTGCCAGCAGAAGACAGGATACGAACACCGGGGAGCTGTTTTTT. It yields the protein CASRRQDTNTGELFF.

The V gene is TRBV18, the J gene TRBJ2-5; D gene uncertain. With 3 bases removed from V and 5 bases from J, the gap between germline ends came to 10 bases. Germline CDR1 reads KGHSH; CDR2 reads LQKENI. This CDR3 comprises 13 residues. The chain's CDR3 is CASSPPTRETQYF. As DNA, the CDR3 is TGTGCCAGCTCACCCCCCACAAGGGAGACCCAGTACTTC.

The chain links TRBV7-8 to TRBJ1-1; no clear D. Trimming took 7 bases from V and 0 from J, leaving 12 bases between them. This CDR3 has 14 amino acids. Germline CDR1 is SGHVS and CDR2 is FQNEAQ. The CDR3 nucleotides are TGTGCCAGCATCCTAGGGAACCTGAACACTGAAGCTTTCTTT. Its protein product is CASILGNLNTEAFF.

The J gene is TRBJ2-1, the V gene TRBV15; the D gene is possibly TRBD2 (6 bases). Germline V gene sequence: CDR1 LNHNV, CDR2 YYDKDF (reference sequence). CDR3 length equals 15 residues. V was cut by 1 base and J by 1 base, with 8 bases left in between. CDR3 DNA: TGTGCCACCAGCAGAGTGGGGGGATCCTACAATGAGCAGTTCTTC. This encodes CATSRVGGSYNEQFF.

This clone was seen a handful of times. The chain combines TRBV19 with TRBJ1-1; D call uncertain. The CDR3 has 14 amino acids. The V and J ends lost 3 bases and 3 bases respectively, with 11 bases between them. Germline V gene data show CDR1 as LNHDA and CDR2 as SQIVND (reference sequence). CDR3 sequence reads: CASSIGPSDTEAFF. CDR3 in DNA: TGTGCCAGTAGTATCGGGCCGTCGGACACTGAAGCTTTCTTT.

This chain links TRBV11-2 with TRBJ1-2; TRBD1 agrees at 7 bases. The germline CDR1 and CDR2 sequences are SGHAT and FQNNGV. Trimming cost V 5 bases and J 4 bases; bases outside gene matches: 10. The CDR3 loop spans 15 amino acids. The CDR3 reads CASSQPGQALYGYTF. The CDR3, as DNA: TGTGCCAGCAGCCAGCCCGGACAGGCGCTCTATGGCTACACCTTC.

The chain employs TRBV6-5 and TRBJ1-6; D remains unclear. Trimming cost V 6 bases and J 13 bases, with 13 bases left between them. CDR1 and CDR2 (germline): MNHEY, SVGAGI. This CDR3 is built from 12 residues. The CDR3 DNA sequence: TGTGCCAGCAGCCCTCTCCGACGGCCCCTCCACTTT. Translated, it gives CASSPLRRPLHF.

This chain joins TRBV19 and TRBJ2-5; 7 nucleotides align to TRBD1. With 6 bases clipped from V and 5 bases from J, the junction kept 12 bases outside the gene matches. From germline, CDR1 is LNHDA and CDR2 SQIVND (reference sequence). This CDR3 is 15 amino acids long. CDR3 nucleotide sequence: TGTGCCAGTAGAGGGACACAGGGGCTCGGGGAGACCCAGTACTTC. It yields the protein CASRGTQGLGETQYF.

CDR3 sequence: CASKARSGGSYEQYF. The CDR3 DNA is TGTGCCAGCAAGGCCCGTTCGGGGGGTTCCTACGAGCAGTACTTC. The chain couples TRBV6-1 to TRBJ2-7; TRBD2 aligns across 7 bases. This CDR3 contains 15 residues. V gave up 7 bases and J gave up 1 base; unmatched junction bases: 10. The germline gives CDR1 MNHNS, CDR2 SASEGT.

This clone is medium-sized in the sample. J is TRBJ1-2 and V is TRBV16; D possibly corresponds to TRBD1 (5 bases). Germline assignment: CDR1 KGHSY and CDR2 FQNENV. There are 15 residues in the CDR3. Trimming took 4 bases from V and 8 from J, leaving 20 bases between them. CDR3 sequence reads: CASSLLDTGLSGYTF. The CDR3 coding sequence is TGTGCCAGCAGCCTATTGGATACAGGACTTTCGGGCTACACCTTC. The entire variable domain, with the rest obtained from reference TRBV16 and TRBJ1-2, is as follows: GEEVAQTPKHLVRGEGQKAKLYCAPIKGHSYVFWYQQVLKNEFKFLISFQNENVFDETGMPKERFSAKCLPNSPCSLEIQATKLEDSAVYFCASSLLDTGLSGYTFGSGTRLTVV.

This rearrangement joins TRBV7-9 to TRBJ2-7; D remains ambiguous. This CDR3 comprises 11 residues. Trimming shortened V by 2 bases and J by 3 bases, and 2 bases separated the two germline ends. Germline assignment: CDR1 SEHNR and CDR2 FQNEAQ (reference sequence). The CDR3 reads CASSLYYEQYF. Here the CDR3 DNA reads TGTGCCAGCAGCTTATACTACGAGCAGTACTTC.

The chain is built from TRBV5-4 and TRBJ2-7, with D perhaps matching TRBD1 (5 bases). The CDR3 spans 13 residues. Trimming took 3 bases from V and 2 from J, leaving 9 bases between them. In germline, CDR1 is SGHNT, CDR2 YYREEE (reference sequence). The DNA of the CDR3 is TGTGCCAGCAGCTCCCGACAGCCCTACGAGCAGTACTTC. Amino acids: CASSSRQPYEQYF.

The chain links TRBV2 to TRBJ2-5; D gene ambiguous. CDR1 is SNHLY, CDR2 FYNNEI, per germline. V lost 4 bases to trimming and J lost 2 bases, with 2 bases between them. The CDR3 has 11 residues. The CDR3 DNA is TGTGCCAGCAGTGTTCAAGAGACCCAGTACTTC. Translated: CASSVQETQYF.